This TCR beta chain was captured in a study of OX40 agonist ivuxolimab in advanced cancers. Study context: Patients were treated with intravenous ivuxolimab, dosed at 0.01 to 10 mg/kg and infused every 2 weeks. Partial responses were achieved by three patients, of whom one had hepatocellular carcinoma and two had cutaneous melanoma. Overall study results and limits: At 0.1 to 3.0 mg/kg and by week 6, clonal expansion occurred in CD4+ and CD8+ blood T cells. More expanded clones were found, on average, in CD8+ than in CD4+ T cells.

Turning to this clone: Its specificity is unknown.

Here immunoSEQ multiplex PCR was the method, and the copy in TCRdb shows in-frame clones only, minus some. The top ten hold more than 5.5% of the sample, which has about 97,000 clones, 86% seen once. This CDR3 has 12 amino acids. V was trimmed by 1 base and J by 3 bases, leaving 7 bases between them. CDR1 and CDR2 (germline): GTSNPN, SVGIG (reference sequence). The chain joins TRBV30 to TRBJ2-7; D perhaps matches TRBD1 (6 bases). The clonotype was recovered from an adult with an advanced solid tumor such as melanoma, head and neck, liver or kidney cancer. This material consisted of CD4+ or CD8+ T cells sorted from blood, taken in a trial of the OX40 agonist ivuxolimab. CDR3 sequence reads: CAWSATGYEQYF. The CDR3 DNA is TGTGCCTGGAGTGCGACAGGCTACGAGCAGTACTTC.